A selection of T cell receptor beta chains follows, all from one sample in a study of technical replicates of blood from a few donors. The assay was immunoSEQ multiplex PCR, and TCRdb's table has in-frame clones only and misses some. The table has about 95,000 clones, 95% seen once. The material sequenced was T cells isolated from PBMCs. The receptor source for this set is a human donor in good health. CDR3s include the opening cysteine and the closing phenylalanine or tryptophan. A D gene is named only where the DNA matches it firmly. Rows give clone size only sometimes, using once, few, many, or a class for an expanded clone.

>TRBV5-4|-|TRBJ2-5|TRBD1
TGTGCCAGCAGCTATGACAGGGATGAGACCCAGTACTTC
CASSYDRDETQYF
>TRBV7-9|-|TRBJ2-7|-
TGTGCCAGCAGCCATACAGGGCTTGAGCAGTACTTC
CASSHTGLEQYF
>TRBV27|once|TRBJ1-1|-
TGTGCCAGCAGTTTACGGTATGGTACGGGTGAAGCTTTCTTT
CASSLRYGTGEAFF
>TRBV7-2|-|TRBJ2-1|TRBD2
TGTGCCAGCAGCTTCATAGCGGGACTTTACAATGAGCAGTTCTTC
CASSFIAGLYNEQFF
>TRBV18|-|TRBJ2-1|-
TGTGCCAGCTCACCGGGGGGTATTGAGCAGTTCTTC
CASSPGGIEQFF
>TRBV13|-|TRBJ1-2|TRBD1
TGTGCCAGCAGCTTAGAAGGCTATGACAGGGGCCGCTACACCTTC
CASSLEGYDRGRYTF
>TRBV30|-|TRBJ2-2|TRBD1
TGTGCCTGGAGTGGGGACAGGGAAATCAGGGAGCTGTTTTTT
CAWSGDREIRELFF
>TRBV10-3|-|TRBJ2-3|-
TGTGCCATCTATCTTTCCGGGACTAGCACAGATACGCAGTATTTT
CAIYLSGTSTDTQYF
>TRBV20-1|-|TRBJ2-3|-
TGCAGTGCCCCTCGGACAGATACGCAGTATTTT
CSAPRTDTQYF
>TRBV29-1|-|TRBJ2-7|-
TGCAGCGCCCGAGACCCAAGAGGGCTCGAGCAGTACTTC
CSARDPRGLEQYF
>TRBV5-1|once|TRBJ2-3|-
TGCGCCAGCAGTCAGAGTACAGGGTCAGATACGCAGTATTTT
CASSQSTGSDTQYF
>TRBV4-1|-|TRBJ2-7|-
TGCGCCAGCAGCCAAGTCGGGAACTCCTACGAGCAGTACTTC
CASSQVGNSYEQYF
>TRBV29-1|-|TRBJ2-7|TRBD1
TGCAGCGTCCGGGACAGGGGGAATTCCGAGCAGTACTTC
CSVRDRGNSEQYF
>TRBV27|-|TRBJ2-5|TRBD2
TGTGCCAGCAATAATCTAGCGGGAGCGGAGACCCAGTACTTC
CASNNLAGAETQYF
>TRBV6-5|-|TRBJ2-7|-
TGTGCCAGCAGCCCTCGGGACATTGACGGGGAGCAGTACTTC
CASSPRDIDGEQYF
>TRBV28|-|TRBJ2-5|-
TGTGCCAGCAGGCTGTCAACAGGGATCCAAGAGACCCAGTACTTC
CASRLSTGIQETQYF
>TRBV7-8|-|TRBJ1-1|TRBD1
TGTGCCAGCAGCTTTCAGGGGGCAGGTGCTTTCTTT
CASSFQGAGAFF
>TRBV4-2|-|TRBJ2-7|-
TGTGCCAGCAGCCACACAGCCTACGAGCAGTACTTC
CASSHTAYEQYF
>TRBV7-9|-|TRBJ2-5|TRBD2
TGTGCCAGCAGCTTAGGTCTAGCGGGAGTGGTCTGGGAGACCCAGTACTTC
CASSLGLAGVVWETQYF
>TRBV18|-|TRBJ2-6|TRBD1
TGTGCCAGCTCACCAGGTCCAGGGGGCGCAGGCGGGGCCAACGTCCTGACTTTC
CASSPGPGGAGGANVLTF
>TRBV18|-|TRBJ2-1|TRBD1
TGTGCCAGCTCCACCTGGGACAGGGACTACAATGAGCAGTTCTTC
CASSTWDRDYNEQFF
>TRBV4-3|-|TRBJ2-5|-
TGCGCCAGCAGCCAAGGACAGGCAGGGACAGAGACCCAGTACTTC
CASSQGQAGTETQYF
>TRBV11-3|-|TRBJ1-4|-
TGTGCCAGCAGCTTAGAACAGGGACGCGCTAATGAAAAACTGTTTTTT
CASSLEQGRANEKLFF
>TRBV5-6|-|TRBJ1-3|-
TGTGCCAGCAGCTTGGTACCGGGATTCACTGGAAACACCATATATTTT
CASSLVPGFTGNTIYF
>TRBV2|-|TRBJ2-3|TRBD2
TGTGCCAGCAGACGACTAGCGGGAGGCACAGATACGCAGTATTTT
CASRRLAGGTDTQYF
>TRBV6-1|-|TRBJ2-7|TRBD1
TGTGCCAGCAGTGTGGAGTACAGGGGCGGGTACTTC
CASSVEYRGGYF
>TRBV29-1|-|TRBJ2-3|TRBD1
TGCAGCGTTGCTGGACAGGGGTTCGCAGATACGCAGTATTTT
CSVAGQGFADTQYF
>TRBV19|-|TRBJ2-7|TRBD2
TGTGCCAGTAGTAAGGATGCGGGGGGCGAGTACGAGCAGTACTTC
CASSKDAGGEYEQYF
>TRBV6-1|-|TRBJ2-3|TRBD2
TGTGCCAGCAGTGAGGTCTGGGGGGGAGGGTCGGGCACAGATACGCAGTATTTT
CASSEVWGGGSGTDTQYF
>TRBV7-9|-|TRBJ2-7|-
TGTGCCAGCAGTTGGGGCTGGGGCGAGCAGTACTTC
CASSWGWGEQYF
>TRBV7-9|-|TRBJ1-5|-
TGTGCCAGCAGCTTATCGCGAGCCAAGCCCCAGCATTTT
CASSLSRAKPQHF
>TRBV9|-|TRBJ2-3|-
TGTGCCAGCAGCGTCGTAGGGGGCACAGATACGCAGTATTTT
CASSVVGGTDTQYF
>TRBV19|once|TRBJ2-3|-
TGTGCCAGTAGTCCCCTTTCAGATACGCAGTATTTT
CASSPLSDTQYF
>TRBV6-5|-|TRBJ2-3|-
TGTGCCAGCAGTTACACGGCGGGGCAGTCACAGGATACGCAGTATTTT
CASSYTAGQSQDTQYF
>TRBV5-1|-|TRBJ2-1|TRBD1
TGCGCCAGCAGCTCGATCACCGGGACAGGGAGACATGAGCAGTTCTTC
CASSSITGTGRHEQFF
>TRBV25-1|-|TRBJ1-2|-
TGTGCCAGCAGTGAATGGGCCGACCGGGGCTATGGCTACACCTTC
CASSEWADRGYGYTF
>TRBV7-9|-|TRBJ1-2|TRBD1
TGTGCCAGCAGCTTATTAAAGACAGGGGCGGGAGGCTACACCTTC
CASSLLKTGAGGYTF
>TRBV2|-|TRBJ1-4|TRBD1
TGTGCCAGCAGTGTCGACAGGGGGGTTACTAATGAAAAACTGTTTTTT
CASSVDRGVTNEKLFF
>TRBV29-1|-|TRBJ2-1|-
TGCAGCGTTGAAGGCGGCACTAACAATGAGCAGTTCTTC
CSVEGGTNNEQFF
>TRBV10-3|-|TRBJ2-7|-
TGTGCCATCAACTCAGGGGGGTACGACTACGAGCAGTACTTC
CAINSGGYDYEQYF